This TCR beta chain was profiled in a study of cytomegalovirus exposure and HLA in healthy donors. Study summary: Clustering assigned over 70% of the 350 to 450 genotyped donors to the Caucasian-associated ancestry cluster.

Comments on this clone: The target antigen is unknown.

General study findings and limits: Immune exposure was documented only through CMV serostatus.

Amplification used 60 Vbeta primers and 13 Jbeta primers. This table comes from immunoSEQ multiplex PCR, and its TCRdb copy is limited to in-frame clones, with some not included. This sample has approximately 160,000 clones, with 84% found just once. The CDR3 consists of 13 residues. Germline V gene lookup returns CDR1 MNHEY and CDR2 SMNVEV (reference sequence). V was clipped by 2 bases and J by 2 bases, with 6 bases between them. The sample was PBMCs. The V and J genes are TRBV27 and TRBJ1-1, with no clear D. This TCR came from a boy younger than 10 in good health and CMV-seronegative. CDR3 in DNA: TGTGCCAGCAGTTTAATCCCAAACACTGAAGCTTTCTTT. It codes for CASSLIPNTEAFF.